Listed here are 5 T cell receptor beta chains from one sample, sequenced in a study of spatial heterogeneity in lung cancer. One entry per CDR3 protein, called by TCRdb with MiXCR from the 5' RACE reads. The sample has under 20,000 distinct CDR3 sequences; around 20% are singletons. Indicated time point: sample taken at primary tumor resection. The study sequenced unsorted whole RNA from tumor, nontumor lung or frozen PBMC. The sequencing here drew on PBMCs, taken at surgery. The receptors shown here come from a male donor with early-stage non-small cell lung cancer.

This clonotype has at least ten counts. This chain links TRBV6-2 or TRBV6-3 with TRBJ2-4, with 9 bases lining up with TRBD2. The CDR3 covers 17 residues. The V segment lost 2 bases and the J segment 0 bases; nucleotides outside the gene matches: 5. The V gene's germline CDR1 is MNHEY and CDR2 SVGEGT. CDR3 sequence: CASSYGGLAAAKNIQYF. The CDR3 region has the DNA TGTGCCAGCAGTTACGGGGGACTAGCCGCAGCCAAAAACATTCAGTACTTC.

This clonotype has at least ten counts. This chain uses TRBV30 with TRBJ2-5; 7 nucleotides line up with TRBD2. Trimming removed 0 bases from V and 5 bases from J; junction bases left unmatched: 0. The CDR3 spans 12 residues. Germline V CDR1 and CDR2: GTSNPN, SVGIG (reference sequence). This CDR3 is CAWSVAGETQYF. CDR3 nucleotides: TGTGCCTGGAGTGTAGCGGGGGAGACCCAGTACTTC.

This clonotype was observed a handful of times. The CDR3 protein is CASSQQVRGTQYF. CDR3 nucleotide sequence: TGTGCCAGCAGCCAACAAGTTCGGGGGACCCAGTACTTC. This chain links TRBV14 with TRBJ2-5; D is perhaps TRBD2 (5 bases). CDR1 SGHDN and CDR2 FVKESK come from the germline V gene. This CDR3 is 13 amino acids long. V was clipped by 2 bases and J by 7 bases, with 11 bases between them.

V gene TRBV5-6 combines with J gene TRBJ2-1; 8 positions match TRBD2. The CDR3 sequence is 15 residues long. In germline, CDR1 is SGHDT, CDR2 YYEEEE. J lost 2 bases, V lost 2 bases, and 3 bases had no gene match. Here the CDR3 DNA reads TGTGCCAGCAGCTTTTTGGGACTAGCCTACAATGAGCAGTTCTTC. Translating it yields CASSFLGLAYNEQFF.

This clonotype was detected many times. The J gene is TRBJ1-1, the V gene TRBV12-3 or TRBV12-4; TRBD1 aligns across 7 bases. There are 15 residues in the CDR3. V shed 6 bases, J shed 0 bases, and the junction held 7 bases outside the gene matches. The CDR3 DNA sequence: TGTGCCAGCAGGTCAGGGGGGTCCATGAACACTGAAGCTTTCTTT. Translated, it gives CASRSGGSMNTEAFF.